These T cell receptor beta chains were read from a single sample in a study of blood T cells in healthy people across ages. TCRdb called the 5' RACE reads again in MiXCR, with one record for every CDR3 protein. The sample lists 750,000 to 1,000,000 distinct CDR3 sequences, approximately 32% occurring once. The sample was also linked to a second study, of T cells of mothers and their children.

Sequenced sample: blood. The receptor source for this set is a woman aged 40 to 50 in good health. Each CDR3 is given with its conserved first and last residue. The order of the fields is V gene, CDR3 length, clone size, D gene, J gene, CDR3 protein, CDR3 DNA. D genes are given only for firm matches. Clone size appears in some rows only: once, few, many, or a class for an expanded clone.

v_gene: TRBV6-5
len: 16
abundance: few
d_gene: TRBD1
j_gene: TRBJ2-1
CDR3aa: CASSSDRLTMYNEQFF
CDR3nt: TGTGCCAGCAGTTCGGACAGGTTAACTATGTACAATGAGCAGTTCTTC

v_gene: TRBV4-3
len: 15
abundance: .
d_gene: .
j_gene: TRBJ1-6
CDR3aa: CASSQGHREESPLHF
CDR3nt: TGCGCCAGCAGCCAAGGCCACAGGGAGGAATCACCCCTCCACTTT

v_gene: TRBV7-3
len: 15
abundance: many
d_gene: .
j_gene: TRBJ2-3
CDR3aa: CASSPNPGTTDTQYF
CDR3nt: TGTGCCAGCAGCCCCAACCCGGGCACCACAGATACGCAGTATTTT

v_gene: TRBV12-3/TRBV12-4
len: 14
abundance: .
d_gene: .
j_gene: TRBJ2-3
CDR3aa: CASIKGGGEDAQYF
CDR3nt: TGTGCCAGCATAAAAGGAGGGGGAGAAGATGCGCAGTATTTT

v_gene: TRBV7-8
len: 16
abundance: many
d_gene: .
j_gene: TRBJ2-3
CDR3aa: CASSLVGSEGTDTQYF
CDR3nt: TGTGCCAGCAGCTTAGTTGGTAGCGAGGGCACAGATACGCAGTATTTT

v_gene: TRBV20-1
len: 16
abundance: .
d_gene: TRBD2
j_gene: TRBJ2-3
CDR3aa: CSACLAGPSSTDTQYF
CDR3nt: TGCAGTGCATGCCTAGCGGGGCCTTCTAGCACAGATACGCAGTATTTT

v_gene: TRBV7-9
len: 15
abundance: .
d_gene: TRBD1
j_gene: TRBJ2-2
CDR3aa: CASSFRTGITGELFF
CDR3nt: TGTGCCAGCAGCTTCCGGACAGGGATTACCGGGGAGCTGTTTTTT

v_gene: TRBV7-9
len: 13
abundance: .
d_gene: .
j_gene: TRBJ2-7
CDR3aa: CASSAGFPYEQYF
CDR3nt: TGTGCCAGCAGTGCGGGGTTTCCCTACGAGCAGTACTTC

v_gene: TRBV6-5
len: 15
abundance: .
d_gene: TRBD1
j_gene: TRBJ1-2
CDR3aa: CASSPDRALNYGYTF
CDR3nt: TGTGCCAGCAGTCCCGACAGGGCCCTAAACTATGGCTACACCTTC

v_gene: TRBV20-1
len: 16
abundance: few
d_gene: .
j_gene: TRBJ2-7
CDR3aa: CSARDLRQGLGYEQYF
CDR3nt: TGCAGTGCTAGAGATCTGAGGCAGGGCTTAGGCTACGAGCAGTACTTC

v_gene: TRBV29-1
len: 19
abundance: .
d_gene: .
j_gene: TRBJ2-6
CDR3aa: CSVEETEQPVLSGANVLTF
CDR3nt: TGCAGCGTTGAAGAGACGGAACAGCCAGTCCTCTCTGGGGCCAACGTCCTGACTTTC

v_gene: TRBV6-5
len: 15
abundance: few
d_gene: TRBD2
j_gene: TRBJ2-1
CDR3aa: CASSNGLAGRNEQFF
CDR3nt: TGTGCCAGCAGTAACGGACTAGCGGGGAGGAATGAGCAGTTCTTC

v_gene: TRBV3-1
len: 18
abundance: many
d_gene: TRBD2
j_gene: TRBJ2-4
CDR3aa: CASSQPGAAGGLRNIQYF
CDR3nt: TGTGCCAGCAGCCAACCGGGGGCGGCGGGGGGGCTTCGAAACATTCAGTACTTC

v_gene: TRBV20-1
len: 14
abundance: few
d_gene: TRBD1
j_gene: TRBJ2-1
CDR3aa: CSAPDRGQGGEQFF
CDR3nt: TGCAGTGCTCCGGACAGGGGGCAAGGGGGTGAGCAGTTCTTC

v_gene: TRBV18
len: 17
abundance: few
d_gene: .
j_gene: TRBJ1-6
CDR3aa: CASSPDQIQSYNSPLHF
CDR3nt: TGTGCCAGCTCCCCCGACCAGATACAATCCTATAATTCACCCCTCCACTTT

v_gene: TRBV7-2
len: 14
abundance: many
d_gene: .
j_gene: TRBJ2-5
CDR3aa: CASSLGGAQETQYF
CDR3nt: TGTGCCAGCAGCTTAGGAGGGGCCCAAGAGACCCAGTACTTC

v_gene: TRBV4-2
len: 16
abundance: .
d_gene: TRBD2
j_gene: TRBJ2-1
CDR3aa: CASSPELAGGYNEQFF
CDR3nt: TGTGCCAGCAGCCCAGAACTAGCGGGGGGATACAATGAGCAGTTCTTC

v_gene: TRBV28
len: 15
abundance: few
d_gene: .
j_gene: TRBJ1-4
CDR3aa: CASSLYGKANEKLFF
CDR3nt: TGTGCCAGCAGTTTATACGGGAAGGCTAATGAAAAACTGTTTTTT

v_gene: TRBV12-3/TRBV12-4
len: 14
abundance: .
d_gene: .
j_gene: TRBJ1-1
CDR3aa: CASTRASFGTEAFF
CDR3nt: TGTGCCAGCACACGCGCGTCGTTCGGCACTGAAGCTTTCTTT

v_gene: TRBV6-1
len: 13
abundance: few
d_gene: .
j_gene: TRBJ2-7
CDR3aa: CASSVPGSYEQYF
CDR3nt: TGTGCCAGCAGCGTCCCAGGCTCCTACGAGCAGTACTTC

v_gene: TRBV11-2
len: 16
abundance: .
d_gene: .
j_gene: TRBJ2-5
CDR3aa: CASSPPWQSIEETQYF
CDR3nt: TGTGCCAGCAGCCCCCCCTGGCAGTCTATAGAAGAGACCCAGTACTTC

v_gene: TRBV28
len: 14
abundance: few
d_gene: .
j_gene: TRBJ1-4
CDR3aa: CASSAPAYGEKLFF
CDR3nt: TGTGCCAGCAGTGCCCCAGCTTATGGAGAAAAACTGTTTTTT

v_gene: TRBV6-1
len: 14
abundance: few
d_gene: TRBD2
j_gene: TRBJ2-5
CDR3aa: CASRKAGGQETQYF
CDR3nt: TGTGCCAGCAGAAAAGCGGGGGGCCAAGAGACCCAGTACTTC

v_gene: TRBV12-3/TRBV12-4
len: 17
abundance: few
d_gene: .
j_gene: TRBJ1-5
CDR3aa: CASSLEGWGSGNQPQHF
CDR3nt: TGTGCCAGCAGTTTAGAAGGTTGGGGATCGGGCAATCAGCCCCAGCATTTT

v_gene: TRBV6-5
len: 13
abundance: .
d_gene: .
j_gene: TRBJ1-5
CDR3aa: CASRYGPNQPQHF
CDR3nt: TGTGCCAGCAGGTACGGACCTAATCAGCCCCAGCATTTT

v_gene: TRBV20-1
len: 16
abundance: few
d_gene: TRBD2
j_gene: TRBJ2-5
CDR3aa: CSARDPAGGLRETQYF
CDR3nt: TGCAGTGCTAGAGATCCGGCGGGGGGGCTCAGGGAGACCCAGTACTTC

v_gene: TRBV4-2
len: 16
abundance: few
d_gene: .
j_gene: TRBJ2-3
CDR3aa: CASSQKPGQNTDTQYF
CDR3nt: TGTGCCAGCAGCCAAAAGCCGGGACAAAACACAGATACGCAGTATTTT

v_gene: TRBV6-6
len: 14
abundance: many
d_gene: TRBD1
j_gene: TRBJ2-5
CDR3aa: CASRPTGGVETQYF
CDR3nt: TGTGCCAGCAGACCTACAGGGGGCGTAGAGACCCAGTACTTC

v_gene: TRBV20-1
len: 17
abundance: many
d_gene: TRBD2
j_gene: TRBJ2-5
CDR3aa: CSARPQGSGGGVKTQYF
CDR3nt: TGCAGTGCTAGACCCCAAGGGAGCGGGGGAGGCGTAAAGACCCAGTACTTC

v_gene: TRBV4-2
len: 15
abundance: few
d_gene: TRBD2
j_gene: TRBJ2-7
CDR3aa: CASSQGLAGYHEQYF
CDR3nt: TGTGCCAGCAGCCAAGGACTAGCGGGGTACCACGAGCAGTACTTC

v_gene: TRBV21-1
len: 15
abundance: many
d_gene: .
j_gene: TRBJ2-7
CDR3aa: CASSPLVNPSYEQYF
CDR3nt: TGTGCCAGCAGTCCGCTCGTCAACCCGTCCTACGAGCAGTACTTC

v_gene: TRBV29-1
len: 13
abundance: few
d_gene: TRBD1
j_gene: TRBJ1-2
CDR3aa: CSVERGQAHGYTF
CDR3nt: TGCAGCGTTGAACGGGGACAGGCCCATGGCTACACCTTC

v_gene: TRBV9
len: 16
abundance: .
d_gene: TRBD2
j_gene: TRBJ2-2
CDR3aa: CASSVEGGGYTGELFF
CDR3nt: TGTGCCAGCAGCGTAGAAGGCGGGGGGTACACCGGGGAGCTGTTTTTT

v_gene: TRBV28
len: 16
abundance: .
d_gene: TRBD1
j_gene: TRBJ2-7
CDR3aa: CASIPGVGQEAHEQYF
CDR3nt: TGTGCCAGCATCCCGGGTGTGGGACAGGAGGCCCACGAGCAGTACTTC

v_gene: TRBV2
len: 16
abundance: few
d_gene: TRBD1
j_gene: TRBJ2-3
CDR3aa: CASSDQGAYGTDTQYF
CDR3nt: TGTGCCAGCAGTGACCAGGGGGCATATGGTACAGATACGCAGTATTTT

v_gene: TRBV20-1
len: 11
abundance: many
d_gene: .
j_gene: TRBJ2-1
CDR3aa: CSARKANEQFF
CDR3nt: TGCAGTGCTAGAAAGGCGAATGAGCAGTTCTTC

v_gene: TRBV7-3
len: 16
abundance: few
d_gene: TRBD2
j_gene: TRBJ2-2
CDR3aa: CASSAGLAGNTGELFF
CDR3nt: TGTGCCAGTAGCGCTGGACTAGCGGGGAACACCGGGGAGCTGTTTTTT

v_gene: TRBV20-1
len: 14
abundance: many
d_gene: .
j_gene: TRBJ1-2
CDR3aa: CSAPGGGVEYGYTF
CDR3nt: TGCAGTGCCCCGGGGGGAGGGGTGGAGTATGGCTACACCTTC

v_gene: TRBV7-9
len: 14
abundance: many
d_gene: .
j_gene: TRBJ2-1
CDR3aa: CASSLDMGNNEQFF
CDR3nt: TGTGCCAGCAGCTTAGACATGGGGAACAATGAGCAGTTCTTC

v_gene: TRBV6-2/TRBV6-3
len: 13
abundance: .
d_gene: TRBD1
j_gene: TRBJ1-1
CDR3aa: CASSQGKVAEAFF
CDR3nt: TGTGCCAGCTCACAGGGGAAGGTCGCTGAAGCTTTCTTT

v_gene: TRBV20-1
len: 14
abundance: few
d_gene: TRBD2
j_gene: TRBJ2-3
CDR3aa: CSAPSGGATDTQYF
CDR3nt: TGCAGTGCTCCTAGCGGGGGGGCGACAGATACGCAGTATTTT

v_gene: TRBV29-1
len: 13
abundance: .
d_gene: .
j_gene: TRBJ2-2
CDR3aa: CSVRTANTGELFF
CDR3nt: TGCAGCGTGAGGACGGCGAACACCGGGGAGCTGTTTTTT

v_gene: TRBV7-2
len: 16
abundance: few
d_gene: .
j_gene: TRBJ1-5
CDR3aa: CAGSLEGGGSNQPQHF
CDR3nt: TGTGCCGGCAGCTTAGAGGGGGGGGGTAGCAATCAGCCCCAGCATTTT

v_gene: TRBV28
len: 13
abundance: few
d_gene: .
j_gene: TRBJ2-7
CDR3aa: CATDSRLSYEQYF
CDR3nt: TGTGCCACCGATAGTAGGCTCTCCTACGAGCAGTACTTC

v_gene: TRBV15
len: 15
abundance: many
d_gene: .
j_gene: TRBJ1-5
CDR3aa: CATSSPRMPGQPQHF
CDR3nt: TGTGCCACCAGCTCCCCGCGGATGCCGGGTCAGCCCCAGCATTTT

v_gene: TRBV29-1
len: 16
abundance: few
d_gene: TRBD1
j_gene: TRBJ1-2
CDR3aa: CSVEEIPTGAIRRYTF
CDR3nt: TGCAGCGTTGAAGAAATCCCGACAGGGGCGATTCGTCGGTACACCTTC

v_gene: TRBV12-3/TRBV12-4
len: 14
abundance: .
d_gene: .
j_gene: TRBJ2-1
CDR3aa: CASSSTGMLDEQFF
CDR3nt: TGTGCCAGCAGTTCTACCGGTATGTTGGATGAGCAGTTCTTC

v_gene: TRBV29-1
len: 13
abundance: many
d_gene: .
j_gene: TRBJ2-7
CDR3aa: CSVGQGGLDEQYF
CDR3nt: TGCAGCGTTGGGCAGGGGGGTCTCGACGAGCAGTACTTC

v_gene: TRBV6-5
len: 15
abundance: .
d_gene: .
j_gene: TRBJ1-5
CDR3aa: CASSYSGGYNQPQHF
CDR3nt: TGTGCCAGCAGTTACTCGGGCGGGTACAATCAGCCCCAGCATTTT

v_gene: TRBV7-2
len: 15
abundance: few
d_gene: .
j_gene: TRBJ2-5
CDR3aa: CASSLVLRGRETQYF
CDR3nt: TGTGCCAGCAGCTTAGTCCTTCGGGGGCGGGAGACCCAGTACTTC

v_gene: TRBV6-5
len: 14
abundance: many
d_gene: .
j_gene: TRBJ2-5
CDR3aa: CASSYALNQETQYF
CDR3nt: TGTGCCAGCAGTTACGCACTGAACCAAGAGACCCAGTACTTC

v_gene: TRBV10-3
len: 13
abundance: .
d_gene: .
j_gene: TRBJ2-5
CDR3aa: CAISEPPPETQYF
CDR3nt: TGTGCCATCAGTGAGCCTCCCCCGGAGACCCAGTACTTC

v_gene: TRBV29-1
len: 12
abundance: many
d_gene: .
j_gene: TRBJ2-3
CDR3aa: CSVGQTANTQYF
CDR3nt: TGCAGCGTCGGACAGACTGCGAATACGCAGTATTTT

v_gene: TRBV27
len: 18
abundance: few
d_gene: TRBD2
j_gene: TRBJ2-2
CDR3aa: CASRPTSGGLINTGELFF
CDR3nt: TGTGCCAGCAGACCGACTAGCGGGGGCCTCATTAACACCGGGGAGCTGTTTTTT

v_gene: TRBV20-1
len: 18
abundance: many
d_gene: .
j_gene: TRBJ2-7
CDR3aa: CSASRLPPIGGFSYEQYF
CDR3nt: TGCAGTGCTAGTAGGTTACCCCCAATCGGGGGTTTCTCCTACGAGCAGTACTTC

v_gene: TRBV6-1
len: 11
abundance: .
d_gene: .
j_gene: TRBJ1-2
CDR3aa: CASRPDYGYTF
CDR3nt: TGTGCCAGCAGGCCGGATTATGGCTACACCTTC

v_gene: TRBV4-3
len: 16
abundance: .
d_gene: .
j_gene: TRBJ2-5
CDR3aa: CASSQDPSSLMETQYF
CDR3nt: TGCGCCAGCAGCCAAGATCCGAGCAGCTTGATGGAGACCCAGTACTTC

v_gene: TRBV30
len: 13
abundance: .
d_gene: TRBD1
j_gene: TRBJ2-7
CDR3aa: CAWSRGPDSEQYF
CDR3nt: TGTGCCTGGAGTAGGGGGCCCGACTCCGAGCAGTACTTC

v_gene: TRBV21-1
len: 13
abundance: .
d_gene: .
j_gene: TRBJ1-1
CDR3aa: CTSSKGQNTEAFF
CDR3nt: TGTACCAGCAGCAAGGGACAGAACACTGAAGCTTTCTTT